This TCR beta chain was captured by sequencing in a study of cytomegalovirus exposure and HLA in healthy donors. The study's findings and limits: According to a subsequent analysis, TCR clusters from the first cohort were inclined to appear together in the 120 validation repertoires. It was about 150 TCR beta chains that were listed as cytomegalovirus-associated. Rare TCR sequences predominated, though certain public TCRs were found in many donors.

As concerns this clone: Its antigen is still unknown.

Separation from the roughly 670-subject first cohort characterized the roughly 120-subject validation cohort, to which the donors belonged. Repertoires were generated with immunoSEQ multiplex PCR, while TCRdb's copy carries only in-frame clones and drops some. The sample contains 260,000 or so clones, 87% of which appear only once. J was trimmed by 2 bases and V by 0 bases; bases with no gene match: 2. This CDR3 comprises 15 residues. CDR1 and CDR2 (germline): LGHNA, YSLEER. The material sequenced was PBMCs. The source is a man younger than 30 in good health and CMV-seronegative. The chain is built from TRBV4-3 and TRBJ1-2; 8 bases fit TRBD1. The CDR3 here is CASSQERTGNYGYTF. CDR3 in DNA: TGCGCCAGCAGCCAAGAACGGACAGGGAACTATGGCTACACCTTC.